This TCR beta chain originates from a study of blood T cell repertoires in COVID-19. Produced via immunoSEQ multiplex PCR; TCRdb's table is partial and in-frame only. The table lists some 150,000 clones, 75% to 90% of them singletons. J gave up 4 bases and V 6 bases, and 6 bases lay outside the gene matches. The germline V gene encodes CDR1 ENHRY and CDR2 SYGVKD. CDR3 length: 15 amino acids. V usage is TRBV10-3 and J usage is TRBJ2-5; 12 bases line up with TRBD2. This clonotype originated in a man aged 50-59 years who had recovered from COVID-19. Sequencing was carried out using PBMCs or T cells enriched from blood (not recorded which). The CDR3 is CAISPSGGARETQYF. Written as DNA, the CDR3 is TGTGCCATCAGCCCTAGCGGGGGGGCTAGAGAGACCCAGTACTTC.